These T cell receptor beta chains were read from a single sample in a study of blood T cells in healthy people across ages. MiXCR, run by TCRdb on the 5' RACE reads, gives a single entry per CDR3 protein. The repertoire consists of some 1.8 million distinct CDR3 sequences, with about 39% occurring once and the leading ten covering 20% to 25%. The sequenced sample was blood. The receptors were sampled from a human donor in good health. The CDR3 runs from the conserved cysteine through the conserved F or W. A D gene is named only where the DNA matches it firmly. Size tells how often a clone was seen (once, few, many) or the class of an expanded clone, and some rows leave it out.

v_call: TRBV7-2; j_call: TRBJ1-5; clone_size: few; d_call: TRBD1; cdr3_nt: TGTGCCAGCAGCTTCAACAGGGGTTTAGATCAGCCCCAGCATTTT; cdr3_aa: CASSFNRGLDQPQHF
v_call: TRBV4-2; j_call: TRBJ2-3; clone_size: once; d_call: .; cdr3_nt: TGTGCCAGCAGCCAAGATAACTTATTCACAGATACGCAGTATTTT; cdr3_aa: CASSQDNLFTDTQYF
v_call: TRBV24-1; j_call: TRBJ2-1; clone_size: .; d_call: .; cdr3_nt: TGTGCCACCAGTGGCCGAGGAGGGTTAAGGTACAATGAGCAGTTCTTC; cdr3_aa: CATSGRGGLRYNEQFF
v_call: TRBV7-2; j_call: TRBJ1-6; clone_size: .; d_call: .; cdr3_nt: TGTGCCAGCAGCTTATATTCGGGTTCACCCCTCCACTTT; cdr3_aa: CASSLYSGSPLHF
v_call: TRBV30; j_call: TRBJ1-5; clone_size: .; d_call: TRBD1; cdr3_nt: TGTGCCTGGGGCGGACAGGGCTATCAGCCCCAGCATTTT; cdr3_aa: CAWGGQGYQPQHF
v_call: TRBV5-1; j_call: TRBJ2-3; clone_size: few; d_call: .; cdr3_nt: TGCGCCAGCAGCCCCCCAGCAGGGAAGAACGCAGATACGCAGTATTTT; cdr3_aa: CASSPPAGKNADTQYF
v_call: TRBV6-2/TRBV6-3; j_call: TRBJ2-7; clone_size: few; d_call: TRBD1; cdr3_nt: TGTGCCATCCTCGACCGGGACAGCTACGAGCAGTACTTC; cdr3_aa: CAILDRDSYEQYF
v_call: TRBV9; j_call: TRBJ1-4; clone_size: .; d_call: .; cdr3_nt: TGTGCCAGCAGCGTAACGGGGGCTCCGACCGAAAAACTGTTTTTT; cdr3_aa: CASSVTGAPTEKLFF
v_call: TRBV4-3; j_call: TRBJ1-1; clone_size: .; d_call: .; cdr3_nt: TGCGCCAACAGCCAAGCGCGCTGGGAGGGAAGTACTGAAGCTTTCTTT; cdr3_aa: CANSQARWEGSTEAFF
v_call: TRBV18; j_call: TRBJ1-4; clone_size: few; d_call: .; cdr3_nt: TGTGCCAGCTCACCACCGGGGGAAAAACTGTTTTTT; cdr3_aa: CASSPPGEKLFF
v_call: TRBV7-3; j_call: TRBJ2-7; clone_size: few; d_call: TRBD2; cdr3_nt: TGTGCCAGCAGCCTCCAACCGGGACTAGCCGGCGAGCAGTACTTC; cdr3_aa: CASSLQPGLAGEQYF
v_call: TRBV12-3/TRBV12-4; j_call: TRBJ2-3; clone_size: .; d_call: .; cdr3_nt: TGTGCCAGCAGTCCTCCGGGACCCTCAAGCGGTACGCAGGATTTT; cdr3_aa: CASSPPGPSSGTQDF
v_call: TRBV5-1; j_call: TRBJ2-1; clone_size: .; d_call: .; cdr3_nt: TGCGCCAGCAGCTTGCTAGGGCACAATGAGCAGTTCTTC; cdr3_aa: CASSLLGHNEQFF
v_call: TRBV11-3; j_call: TRBJ2-3; clone_size: few; d_call: TRBD2; cdr3_nt: TGTGCCAGCAGCTCGGGACTAGTAGATACGCAGTATTTT; cdr3_aa: CASSSGLVDTQYF
v_call: TRBV28; j_call: TRBJ1-4; clone_size: .; d_call: .; cdr3_nt: .; cdr3_aa: CASFGPGAEKLFF
v_call: TRBV4-3; j_call: TRBJ2-1; clone_size: few; d_call: TRBD2; cdr3_nt: TGCGCCAGCAGCCCACAGGACGGGGGGTACAATGAGCAGTTCTTC; cdr3_aa: CASSPQDGGYNEQFF
v_call: TRBV4-3; j_call: TRBJ2-5; clone_size: .; d_call: .; cdr3_nt: TGCGCCAGCAGCCGCCTTACAGGGACCCAAGAGACCCAGTACTTC; cdr3_aa: CASSRLTGTQETQYF
v_call: TRBV7-2; j_call: TRBJ2-3; clone_size: .; d_call: .; cdr3_nt: TGTGCCAGCAGCTTAGGAGCAGGGTCGGATACGCAGTATTTT; cdr3_aa: CASSLGAGSDTQYF
v_call: TRBV4-1; j_call: TRBJ1-5; clone_size: .; d_call: .; cdr3_nt: TGCGCCAGCAGCCAAGGGGGAATGGGTCAGCCCCAGCATTTT; cdr3_aa: CASSQGGMGQPQHF
v_call: TRBV6-6; j_call: TRBJ2-1; clone_size: .; d_call: TRBD2; cdr3_nt: TGTGCCGTTTCTAGCGGAGAGAACAATGAGCAGTTCTTC; cdr3_aa: CAVSSGENNEQFF
v_call: TRBV7-9; j_call: TRBJ2-1; clone_size: few; d_call: TRBD2; cdr3_nt: TGTGCCAGCAGCTTAGTCTGGACTAGCGGGGGGGCTCGAGATGAGCAGTTCTTC; cdr3_aa: CASSLVWTSGGARDEQFF
v_call: TRBV5-1; j_call: TRBJ2-1; clone_size: .; d_call: TRBD2; cdr3_nt: TGCGCCAGCAGCTTGGGTAGCGGGGACGACAATGAGCAGTTCTTC; cdr3_aa: CASSLGSGDDNEQFF
v_call: TRBV6-2/TRBV6-3; j_call: TRBJ2-1; clone_size: few; d_call: .; cdr3_nt: TGTGCCAGCAGTCACCCGGGGAGCTCCTACAATGAGCAGTTCTTC; cdr3_aa: CASSHPGSSYNEQFF
v_call: TRBV7-2; j_call: TRBJ2-3; clone_size: .; d_call: .; cdr3_nt: TGTGCCAGCAGCTTAAGGGGGTCTGGAGATACGCAGTATTTT; cdr3_aa: CASSLRGSGDTQYF
v_call: TRBV20-1; j_call: TRBJ2-7; clone_size: few; d_call: .; cdr3_nt: TGCAGTGCTAGGGGACGGGCAGGGAACGAGCAGTACTTC; cdr3_aa: CSARGRAGNEQYF
v_call: TRBV6-5; j_call: TRBJ2-1; clone_size: .; d_call: TRBD1; cdr3_nt: TGTGCCAGCAGTTATGGACAGGCGAATGTTCAGTTCTTC; cdr3_aa: CASSYGQANVQFF
v_call: TRBV20-1; j_call: TRBJ2-1; clone_size: few; d_call: TRBD2; cdr3_nt: TGCAGTGCTAGAGGTCGGGGGGGTGAGCAGTTCTTC; cdr3_aa: CSARGRGGEQFF
v_call: TRBV11-3; j_call: TRBJ2-1; clone_size: .; d_call: TRBD2; cdr3_nt: TGTGCCAGCAGACCCAGACTAGCGGGGTCGATGGACAATGAGCAGTTCTTC; cdr3_aa: CASRPRLAGSMDNEQFF
v_call: TRBV9; j_call: TRBJ2-3; clone_size: .; d_call: .; cdr3_nt: TGTGCCAGCAGTCACAGCACCATCTCTAGCACAGATACGCAGTATTTT; cdr3_aa: CASSHSTISSTDTQYF
v_call: TRBV7-2; j_call: TRBJ2-7; clone_size: .; d_call: .; cdr3_nt: TGTGCCAGCAGCCCCACTCGACAGGCCTACGAGCAGTACTTC; cdr3_aa: CASSPTRQAYEQYF
v_call: TRBV6-2/TRBV6-3; j_call: TRBJ2-1; clone_size: few; d_call: .; cdr3_nt: TGTGCCAGCGGAGGTTTAGGTAGCAATGAGCAGTTCTTC; cdr3_aa: CASGGLGSNEQFF
v_call: TRBV7-7; j_call: TRBJ2-1; clone_size: .; d_call: TRBD2; cdr3_nt: TGTGCTAGCAGCTTAGCGACCGGGACTAGCGGTTACAATGAGCAGTTCTTC; cdr3_aa: CASSLATGTSGYNEQFF
v_call: TRBV7-2; j_call: TRBJ1-2; clone_size: few; d_call: TRBD1; cdr3_nt: TGTGCCAGCAGCTTAGACCGGACAGGGAGAGGCGGCTACACCTTC; cdr3_aa: CASSLDRTGRGGYTF
v_call: TRBV20-1; j_call: TRBJ2-1; clone_size: few; d_call: .; cdr3_nt: TGCAGTGCCAGAGATCCGGGACCCAACTCAAATGAGCAGTTCTTC; cdr3_aa: CSARDPGPNSNEQFF
v_call: TRBV7-2; j_call: TRBJ2-3; clone_size: few; d_call: TRBD2; cdr3_nt: TGTGCCAGCAGCCCCGGACTAGCGGGGGGGCCGTTGGATACGCAGTATTTT; cdr3_aa: CASSPGLAGGPLDTQYF
v_call: TRBV14; j_call: TRBJ1-5; clone_size: few; d_call: .; cdr3_nt: TGTGCCAGCAGCCGAGGTCCGGGGGACCATCAGCCCCAGCATTTT; cdr3_aa: CASSRGPGDHQPQHF
v_call: TRBV7-3; j_call: TRBJ2-5; clone_size: .; d_call: .; cdr3_nt: TGTGCCTGCAGCTTCGGCAGCCAAGAGACCCAGTACTTC; cdr3_aa: CACSFGSQETQYF
v_call: TRBV6-6; j_call: TRBJ1-4; clone_size: .; d_call: .; cdr3_nt: TGTGCCAGCAGGATTGGGAGTGCAACGAATGAAAAACTGTTTTTT; cdr3_aa: CASRIGSATNEKLFF
v_call: TRBV7-9; j_call: TRBJ2-7; clone_size: .; d_call: .; cdr3_nt: TGTGCCAGCAGTAACAGCTTAGGGGCCTACGAGCAGTACTTC; cdr3_aa: CASSNSLGAYEQYF
v_call: TRBV20-1; j_call: TRBJ2-7; clone_size: few; d_call: TRBD2; cdr3_nt: TGCAGTGCCGTCTCTAGCGGGGGAACCTACGAGCAGTACTTC; cdr3_aa: CSAVSSGGTYEQYF
v_call: TRBV12-3/TRBV12-4; j_call: TRBJ1-4; clone_size: many; d_call: TRBD1; cdr3_nt: TGTGCCAGCAGTCCTGACAGGGGAAATGAAAAACTGTTTTTT; cdr3_aa: CASSPDRGNEKLFF
v_call: TRBV7-2; j_call: TRBJ1-2; clone_size: .; d_call: TRBD1; cdr3_nt: TGTGCCAGCAGCTTAGCGAGACAGGGCCATGGCTACACCTTC; cdr3_aa: CASSLARQGHGYTF
v_call: TRBV18; j_call: TRBJ1-4; clone_size: many; d_call: .; cdr3_nt: TGTGCCAGCTCACCCACAGGGATCGCAACTAATGAAAAACTGTTTTTT; cdr3_aa: CASSPTGIATNEKLFF
v_call: TRBV11-2; j_call: TRBJ2-1; clone_size: .; d_call: .; cdr3_nt: TGTGCCAGCAACAGGGTTGTGGGTGGTGAGCAGTTCTTC; cdr3_aa: CASNRVVGGEQFF
v_call: TRBV24-1; j_call: TRBJ2-3; clone_size: .; d_call: .; cdr3_nt: TGTGCCACCAGTGATGAGGACATTACGCAGTATTTT; cdr3_aa: CATSDEDITQYF
v_call: TRBV4-1; j_call: TRBJ2-7; clone_size: .; d_call: .; cdr3_nt: TGCGCCAGCAGCCGGGACCCAGGCTCCGAGCAGTACTTC; cdr3_aa: CASSRDPGSEQYF
v_call: TRBV25-1; j_call: TRBJ2-3; clone_size: .; d_call: .; cdr3_nt: TGTGCCAGCAGTGCTACCCGGGACACAGATACGCAGTATTTT; cdr3_aa: CASSATRDTDTQYF
v_call: TRBV20-1; j_call: TRBJ2-1; clone_size: few; d_call: TRBD2; cdr3_nt: TGCAGTGCTGACGGAGGGCTTCTAGCGGGGGGGCTAAATGAGCAGTTCTTC; cdr3_aa: CSADGGLLAGGLNEQFF
v_call: TRBV12-3/TRBV12-4; j_call: TRBJ2-3; clone_size: .; d_call: .; cdr3_nt: TGTGCCAGCAGTTTTACCCTTACAGGGGGGGCCCTAGATACGCAGTATTTT; cdr3_aa: CASSFTLTGGALDTQYF
v_call: TRBV6-1; j_call: TRBJ2-1; clone_size: .; d_call: TRBD1; cdr3_nt: TGTGCCAGCAGTGAAGGGACAGGGTTCCTCCAAGAGACCCAGTTCTTC; cdr3_aa: CASSEGTGFLQETQFF
v_call: TRBV20-1; j_call: TRBJ2-2; clone_size: few; d_call: TRBD1; cdr3_nt: TGCAGTGCTAGAGTGCTAGCAGGGAGACAGGGGAACACCGGGGAGCTGTTTTTT; cdr3_aa: CSARVLAGRQGNTGELFF
v_call: TRBV7-6; j_call: TRBJ2-5; clone_size: .; d_call: .; cdr3_nt: TGTGCCAGCAGCTTAGGATCTGTGCAGACCCAGTACTTC; cdr3_aa: CASSLGSVQTQYF
v_call: TRBV20-1; j_call: TRBJ2-7; clone_size: few; d_call: .; cdr3_nt: TGCAGTGCGACTCCCGGGACGGACCCCGGAACCTACGAGCAGTACTTC; cdr3_aa: CSATPGTDPGTYEQYF
v_call: TRBV7-2; j_call: TRBJ1-5; clone_size: few; d_call: .; cdr3_nt: TGTGCCAGCAGTCGGACGTCAGGGAACAATCAGCCCCAGCATTTT; cdr3_aa: CASSRTSGNNQPQHF
v_call: TRBV3-1; j_call: TRBJ2-3; clone_size: .; d_call: TRBD2; cdr3_nt: TGTGCCAGCAGCCACTCCGCGGGGGGCACAGATACGCAGTATTTT; cdr3_aa: CASSHSAGGTDTQYF